The 10 T cell receptor beta chains in this list originate from one sample, sequenced in a study of blood T cell repertoires in COVID-19. Sequencing used immunoSEQ multiplex PCR; TCRdb keeps in-frame clones, though not all of them. Here the sample spans 100,000 or so clones, roughly 90% being singletons. Material: peripheral blood. These receptors were collected from a human donor with active COVID-19. The donor label of this sample is uncertain.

The chain is built from TRBV3-1 (or the pseudogene TRBV3-2) and TRBJ2-1; 14 positions agree with TRBD2. The CDR3 covers 16 residues. Germline V gene sequence: CDR1 LGHDT, CDR2 YNNKEL (reference sequence). V trimming: 4 bases; J trimming: 8 bases; junction bases outside the gene matches: 7. CDR3 region: CASSPLTSGGAYEQFF. Here the CDR3 DNA reads TGTGCCAGCAGCCCCCTGACTAGCGGGGGGGCTTATGAGCAGTTCTTC.

The CDR3 DNA sequence: TGTGCCAGTGCCGTCCGGAACTCCGCAGGGGCACACTATGGCTACACCTTC. Protein product: CASAVRNSAGAHYGYTF. This chain joins TRBV19 and TRBJ1-2, with D tentatively TRBD1 (6 bases). Germline V gene data show CDR1 as LNHDA and CDR2 as SQIVND (reference sequence). V lost 8 bases, J lost 3 bases, and 25 bases lay in between. The CDR3 is made up of 17 amino acids.

The chain recombines TRBV4-3 with TRBJ2-7; D is possibly TRBD1 (5 bases). Germline-derived CDR1 and CDR2 are LGHNA and YSLEER. The CDR3 totals 14 residues. Trimming took off 4 bases at V and 2 bases at J, with 12 bases between the two ends. CDR3 in DNA: TGCGCCAGCAGCCCGTCAACGACAGCCTACGAGCAGTACTTC. This encodes CASSPSTTAYEQYF.

With regard to this clone: One end of the junction does not line up with germline, which may come from a read error. The chain uses TRBV3-1 (or the pseudogene TRBV3-2) and TRBJ2-5, with D possibly matching TRBD1 (6 bases). The germline V gene has CDR1 LGHDT and CDR2 YNNKEL (reference sequence). The CDR3 runs to 14 residues. Here the CDR3 reads CASSKDRIEETQYF. Here the CDR3 DNA reads TGTGCCAGCAGCAAAGACAGGATAGAAGAGACCCAGTACTTC.

The chain carries TRBV5-5 and TRBJ1-4; tentatively, D is TRBD1 (6 bases). V lost 7 bases to trimming and J lost 0 bases, with 19 bases between them. This CDR3 has 17 amino acids. Germline V gene data show CDR1 as SGHKS and CDR2 as YYEKEE (reference sequence). The CDR3 nucleotides read TGTGCCAGCGCCCGGGGGGCTTCCATTGCAACTAATGAAAAACTGTTTTTT. Residues: CASARGASIATNEKLFF.

The V call is TRBV9, the J call TRBJ2-1; TRBD1 might be the D (6 bases). The CDR3 has 17 residues. The V end lost 0 bases, the J end lost 5 bases, and 18 bases lay between the germline ends. The germline V gene encodes CDR1 SGDLS and CDR2 YYNGEE. In DNA form, the CDR3 reads TGTGCCAGCAGCGTAGTGGGGGCACGGGGTATGGACAATGAGCAGTTCTTC. As protein: CASSVVGARGMDNEQFF.

V gene TRBV19 combines with J gene TRBJ2-1, with 7 bases matching TRBD2. CDR3 length: 15 residues. Germline V gene sequence: CDR1 LNHDA, CDR2 SQIVND (reference sequence). Losses at the gene ends were 3 bases for V and 4 bases for J; bases not matched to a gene: 6. The DNA of the CDR3 is TGTGCCAGTAGTATGAGAGCGGGAAAGTACAATGAGCAGTTCTTC. Amino acids: CASSMRAGKYNEQFF. Full variable domain (rest looked up from reference TRBV19 and TRBJ2-1): DGGITQSPKYLFRKEGQNVTLSCEQNLNHDAMYWYRQDPGQGLRLIYYSQIVNDFQKGDIAEGYSVSREKKESFPLTVTSAQKNPTAFYLCASSMRAGKYNEQFFGPGTRLTVL.

This clone was observed a single time. The chain links TRBV9 to TRBJ2-5; TRBD2 matches 11 bases. The trim removed 3 bases at V and 5 bases at J, leaving 12 bases unmatched. The CDR3 is 17 residues long. CDR1 SGDLS and CDR2 YYNGEE come from the germline V gene. CDR3 coding DNA: TGTGCCAGCAGCGCGGGGCTCCTAGCGGGGGGCGGGGAGACCCAGTACTTC. Protein: CASSAGLLAGGGETQYF.

This chain links TRBV18 with TRBJ1-1; 9 bases agree with TRBD1. CDR1 is KGHSH, CDR2 LQKENI, per germline. The CDR3 is 16 amino acids. With V trimmed by 3 bases and J by 3 bases, 8 bases remained unmatched. The CDR3 loop reads CASSPRTGEVDTEAFF. The DNA for the CDR3 is TGTGCCAGCTCACCCCGGACAGGGGAGGTGGACACTGAAGCTTTCTTT.

This clone occurred once. V and J are TRBV9 and TRBJ2-5, with D possibly being TRBD2 (5 bases). Germline V gene data show CDR1 as SGDLS and CDR2 as YYNGEE. V lost 0 bases and J 0 bases, leaving 9 bases between the germline ends. This CDR3 region has 15 residues. The CDR3 bases are TGTGCCAGCAGCGTAGGAGCGCGGGACCAAGAGACCCAGTACTTC. It is translated as CASSVGARDQETQYF.